This T cell receptor beta chain was recorded in a study of cytomegalovirus exposure and HLA in healthy donors. Findings and caveats of the study: For TCR beta chains, V- and J-gene trimming was later linked to a missense DCLRE1C variant.

As to this clone: The antigen remains unidentified.

Both 60 Vbeta primers and 13 Jbeta primers went into the PCR. The data were produced by immunoSEQ multiplex PCR, yet TCRdb's version contains in-frame clones alone and is incomplete. The table records over 150,000 clones, 75% to 80% of them present only once. V trimming: 4 bases; J trimming: 11 bases; junction bases outside the gene matches: 5. This CDR3 spans 13 amino acids. Looked up from germline, CDR1 is MNHEY and CDR2 is SMNVEV (reference sequence). This TCR was recovered from a middle-aged woman in good health and CMV-seropositive. The V call is TRBV27, the J call TRBJ2-1, with TRBD2 matching 10 bases. The sequencing input was PBMCs. The CDR3 loop is CASSSLAGNKQFF. CDR3 DNA sequence: TGTGCCAGCAGTTCACTAGCGGGAAATAAGCAGTTCTTC.